The present entry profiles one T cell receptor (beta chain) with its context. Its antigen is as yet unknown. This record belongs to a study of cytomegalovirus exposure and HLA in healthy donors. The study, taken as a whole, reports: Reportedly, diagnosis of cytomegalovirus status by the classifier showed high specificity and sensitivity.

The CDR3 is made up of 14 amino acids. The V gene end was trimmed by 4 bases and the J gene end by 5 bases; junction bases not matched to a gene: 6. Germline values: CDR1 SGHRS, CDR2 YFSETQ. Primers included in the PCR were 60 Vbeta and 13 Jbeta primers. Data came from immunoSEQ multiplex PCR; TCRdb stores just in-frame clones and leaves some out. This listing includes around 51,000 clones. The gene calls are TRBV5-1 and TRBJ2-7; 10 positions agree with TRBD1. The source of this sequence is a middle-aged woman in good health and CMV-seronegative. The specimen sequenced was PBMCs. The CDR3 DNA reads TGCGCCAGCAGCCCTGGGACAGGGGTCGACGAGCAGTACTTC. Translated, it gives CASSPGTGVDEQYF.